These 20 T cell receptor beta chains were all obtained from the same sample, sequenced in a study of shared clonotypes between healthy human individuals. Naive CD8 cells lacked CD45RO and underwent positive selection for CCR7, leaving out terminally differentiated effector memory CD45RA+ cells. Sequencing used immunoSEQ multiplex PCR; TCRdb keeps in-frame clones, though not all of them. Of millions of clones in the sample, around 93% were seen once. The sample was naive CD8+ T cells from PBMCs. Receptor source: a man aged 18-30 years in good health. Some clones in this sample may be carry-over from other donors' samples.

This chain links TRBV6-1 with TRBJ2-4, with 11 positions matching TRBD2. The CDR3 contains 17 residues. V shed 3 bases and J 0 bases; nucleotides not matched to a gene: 4. Per the germline V gene, CDR1 is MNHNS and CDR2 is SASEGT. The CDR3: CASSDLAGGVAKNIQYF. In DNA form, the CDR3 reads TGTGCCAGCAGTGACTTAGCGGGAGGGGTAGCCAAAAACATTCAGTACTTC.

J is TRBJ1-1 and V is TRBV13; D remains ambiguous. The germline V gene encodes CDR1 PRHDT and CDR2 FYEKMQ (reference sequence). CDR3 length: 12 amino acids. The ends were cut back, 7 bases at V and 4 bases at J, with 10 bases in the middle. The CDR3 loop reads CASTPSGTEAFF. Written as DNA, the CDR3 is TGTGCCAGCACCCCAAGCGGCACTGAAGCTTTCTTT.

The rearrangement uses TRBV19 and TRBJ1-1; 7 bases are a match to TRBD1. From germline, CDR1 is LNHDA and CDR2 SQIVND (reference sequence). With 2 bases clipped from V and 5 bases from J, the junction kept 14 bases outside the gene matches. The CDR3 spans 17 residues. CDR3 region: CASSILDRVNGGTEAFF. CDR3 coding DNA: TGTGCCAGTAGTATATTAGACAGGGTCAACGGGGGGACTGAAGCTTTCTTT.

The chain combines TRBV28 with TRBJ2-7; 7 nucleotides line up with TRBD2. CDR1 and CDR2 from the germline V gene are MDHEN and SYDVKM. V dropped 2 bases and J dropped 0; count of bases not matched to a gene: 7. The CDR3 runs 16 residues. In nucleotides, the CDR3 is TGTGCCAGCAGTTTAGTGCTAGCGGAGAGCTCCTACGAGCAGTACTTC. Amino acids: CASSLVLAESSYEQYF.

The genes are TRBV20-1 and TRBJ2-7; no reliable D call. V was trimmed by 6 bases and J by 3 bases, leaving 6 bases between them. Germline values: CDR1 DFQATT, CDR2 SNEGSKA (reference sequence). The CDR3 loop spans 10 amino acids. The CDR3 reads CSAVDYEQYF. The DNA for the CDR3 is TGCAGTGCCGTAGACTACGAGCAGTACTTC.

The rearrangement joins TRBV27 to TRBJ2-7; TRBD1 is a possible D gene (6 bases). This CDR3 is 13 amino acids long. V was trimmed by 5 bases and J by 1 base, leaving 9 bases between them. The V gene's germline CDR1 is MNHEY and CDR2 SMNVEV (reference sequence). The CDR3 DNA sequence: TGTGCCAGCAGTCAGGACAGTTCCTACGAGCAGTACTTC. Translating gives CASSQDSSYEQYF.

V and J are TRBV2 and TRBJ2-7; the D gene is possibly TRBD1 (6 bases). Germline V gives CDR1 SNHLY, CDR2 FYNNEI. The CDR3 loop spans 13 amino acids. Trimming took 6 bases from V and 3 from J, leaving 12 bases between them. CDR3 nucleotide sequence: TGTGCCAGCAGGGGGAACAGGGTCTACGAGCAGTACTTC. Translation gives CASRGNRVYEQYF.

The V gene is TRBV7-9, the J gene TRBJ2-1, with a tentative D call TRBD1 (6 bases). Trimming removed 4 bases from V and 2 bases from J, with 15 bases in between. This CDR3 region has 16 residues. The V gene's germline CDR1 is SEHNR and CDR2 FQNEAQ (reference sequence). The CDR3 loop is CASSSFPRGPYNEQFF. The DNA of the CDR3 is TGTGCCAGCAGCTCCTTCCCCAGGGGCCCCTACAATGAGCAGTTCTTC.

The genes are TRBV27 and TRBJ1-1, with D possibly TRBD1 on 6 matching bases. Germline CDR1 MNHEY, CDR2 SMNVEV (reference sequence). The V gene lost 5 bases and the J gene lost 4 bases, with 23 bases spanning the gap. The CDR3 runs to 17 residues. CDR3 DNA sequence: TGTGCCAGCAGTGCGAGTTGGGGACACACGCACCCCACTGAAGCTTTCTTT. Translating gives CASSASWGHTHPTEAFF.

A note on this clone: This sample also contains other DNA sequences that code for the same CDR3. J is TRBJ2-1 and V is TRBV9; unclear D gene. This CDR3 region has 10 residues. Germline CDR1 is SGDLS and CDR2 is YYNGEE. The V end was cut by 3 bases, the J end by 9 bases, with 4 bases between. The CDR3 region has the DNA TGTGCCAGCAGCGGAACTGAGCAGTTCTTC. Translated, it gives CASSGTEQFF.

The chain combines TRBV4-2 with TRBJ2-7; 8 nucleotides align to TRBD2. V dropped 6 bases and J dropped 4; count of bases not matched to a gene: 11. Germline V CDR1 and CDR2: LGHNA, YNFKEQ. The CDR3 extends over 15 amino acids. CDR3 nucleotides: TGTGCCAGCAGTCCCACCGGGACTAGACAATACGAGCAGTACTTC. It encodes CASSPTGTRQYEQYF.

The CDR3 nucleotides read TGTGCCAGCAGCCCGGCTAACAGGGGGAACTACGAGCAGTACTTC. Translated: CASSPANRGNYEQYF. The chain has TRBV5-6 and TRBJ2-7, with 8 bases fitting TRBD1. Germline V gene sequence: CDR1 SGHDT, CDR2 YYEEEE. The junction had 9 bases not matched to a gene; V was cut back by 4 bases and J by 3 bases. The CDR3 spans 15 residues.

The V gene is TRBV7-9, the J gene TRBJ1-4, with D possibly being TRBD1 (5 bases). Germline V gene data show CDR1 as SEHNR and CDR2 as FQNEAQ (reference sequence). V was trimmed by 5 bases and J by 6 bases, leaving 25 bases between them. The CDR3 loop spans 18 amino acids. The CDR3: CASSPAHGVRAQDEKLFF. The CDR3 DNA reads as TGTGCCAGCAGCCCGGCACATGGGGTTCGGGCACAGGATGAAAAACTGTTTTTT.

The V gene is TRBV9, the J gene TRBJ2-7; 7 bases fit TRBD1. The ends lost 4 bases at V and 9 bases at J; junction bases unmatched: 16. The CDR3 has 15 amino acids. The germline V gene encodes CDR1 SGDLS and CDR2 YYNGEE. For the CDR3, the DNA is TGTGCCAGCAGCCAAGCAGGGGGATATACCGACGCGCAGTACTTC. Encoded protein: CASSQAGGYTDAQYF.

V and J are TRBV7-9 and TRBJ1-2, with D tentatively TRBD1 (5 bases). Germline V CDR1 and CDR2: SEHNR, FQNEAQ (reference sequence). This CDR3 has 19 residues. The V gene lost 1 base and the J gene lost 0 bases, with 21 bases spanning the gap. The CDR3: CASSLGGRASVGANYGYTF. The CDR3 DNA sequence: TGTGCCAGCAGCTTAGGCGGCAGGGCTTCGGTCGGAGCTAACTATGGCTACACCTTC.

The gene calls are TRBV27 and TRBJ2-3; 8 bases are shared with TRBD2. CDR1 is MNHEY and CDR2 is SMNVEV in the germline V gene (reference sequence). Trimming removed 4 bases from V and 5 bases from J; junction bases left unmatched: 14. The CDR3 is 17 residues long. CDR3 amino acids: CASSSEGSGSLIDTQYF. The CDR3 nucleotides read TGTGCCAGCAGTTCCGAAGGAAGCGGGAGTCTCATAGATACGCAGTATTTT.

The CDR3 sequence: CASSLVGPGGSDTQYF. The CDR3 region has the DNA TGTGCCAGCAGCTTAGTAGGGCCGGGAGGATCAGATACGCAGTATTTT. The chain couples TRBV7-8 to TRBJ2-3; 7 bases map to TRBD2. CDR1 SGHVS and CDR2 FQNEAQ come from the germline V gene. The CDR3 is made up of 16 amino acids. V shed 1 base, J shed 4 bases, and the junction held 8 bases outside the gene matches.

The V and J genes are TRBV10-3 and TRBJ2-1, with 9 positions matching TRBD2. The CDR3 extends over 15 amino acids. Germline loops: CDR1 ENHRY, CDR2 SYGVKD. With 2 bases clipped from V and 7 bases from J, the junction kept 6 bases outside the gene matches. This chain's CDR3 is CAISEGLASWNEQFF. As DNA, the CDR3 is TGTGCCATCAGTGAGGGACTAGCGTCATGGAATGAGCAGTTCTTC.

This chain connects TRBV5-5 to TRBJ1-3; weak D call: TRBD1 (6 bases). CDR3 length equals 17 residues. Germline values: CDR1 SGHKS, CDR2 YYEKEE (reference sequence). V was cut by 2 bases and J by 0 bases, with 15 bases left in between. The CDR3 DNA reads as TGTGCCAGCAGCTTTGGCAACAGGGCCTTCTCTGGAAACACCATATATTTT. This sequence encodes CASSFGNRAFSGNTIYF.

The chain uses TRBV11-2 and TRBJ1-4; tentatively, D is TRBD1 (6 bases). V was pared by 5 bases and J by 4 bases, with 14 bases between. In germline, CDR1 is SGHAT, CDR2 FQNNGV. The CDR3 has 15 residues. The CDR3 reads CASSLWGQRNEKLFF. CDR3 DNA: TGTGCCAGCAGCCTTTGGGGACAACGTAATGAAAAACTGTTTTTT.